These 27 T cell receptor beta chains came from one sample sequenced in a study of OX40 agonist ivuxolimab in advanced cancers. Profiling relied on immunoSEQ multiplex PCR, and the TCRdb table lists in-frame clones only, not all of them. The sample contains 40,000 to 55,000 clones, approximately 88% of which appear only once. The specimen was CD4+ or CD8+ T cells sorted from blood, collected in a trial of the OX40 agonist ivuxolimab. The receptors come from an adult with an advanced solid tumor such as melanoma, head and neck, liver or kidney cancer.

V usage is TRBV9 and J usage is TRBJ1-6; a weak D match, TRBD1 (6 bases). CDR1 is SGDLS, CDR2 YYNGEE, per germline. CDR3 size: 15 residues. The V end lost 0 bases, the J end lost 6 bases, and 10 bases lay between the germline ends. The CDR3 DNA is TGTGCCAGCAGCGTAGGTGGGACAAGTAATTCACCCCTCCACTTT. It yields the protein CASSVGGTSNSPLHF.

This clone was counted between two and nine times. The genes are TRBV7-8 and TRBJ2-6; D call uncertain. The CDR3 runs to 15 residues. Germline V lookup: CDR1 SGHVS, CDR2 FQNEAQ. The V gene lost 3 bases and the J gene lost 0 bases, with 6 bases spanning the gap. The CDR3 DNA is TGTGCCAGCAGCTTTGGAAGCTCTGGGGCCAACGTCCTGACTTTC. Its translation is CASSFGSSGANVLTF. The whole variable domain, remainder taken from reference TRBV7-8 and TRBJ2-6, is GAGVSQSPRYKVAKRGQDVALRCDPISGHVSLFWYQQALGQGPEFLTYFQNEAQLDKSGLPSDRFFAERPEGSVSTLKIQRTQQEDSAVYLCASSFGSSGANVLTFGAGSRLTVL.

The chain employs TRBV19 and TRBJ1-1; D is unclear. The CDR3 sequence is 15 residues long. The germline V and J ends were trimmed by 3 bases and 5 bases, with 16 bases remaining between them. CDR1 and CDR2 from the germline V gene are LNHDA and SQIVND (reference sequence). DNA of the CDR3: TGTGCCAGTAGTATGGGCCCCGGCCCGGGAACTGAAGCTTTCTTT. Protein: CASSMGPGPGTEAFF.

CDR3: CASSEPGYTF. DNA for the CDR3: TGTGCCAGCAGTGAACCTGGCTACACCTTC. The J gene is TRBJ1-2, the V gene TRBV2; D not resolved. The V gene lost 2 bases and the J gene lost 7 bases, with 2 bases spanning the gap. CDR3 length: 10 amino acids. Germline CDR1 and CDR2: SNHLY and FYNNEI.

The chain uses TRBV18 and TRBJ2-3; 8 bases align to TRBD1. Germline lookup yields CDR1 KGHSH and CDR2 LQKENI. The CDR3 extends over 17 amino acids. The ends lost 2 bases at V and 0 bases at J; junction bases unmatched: 7. CDR3 in amino acids: CASSPLQGVLSTDTQYF. The CDR3 nucleotides read TGTGCCAGCTCACCATTACAGGGGGTTCTAAGCACAGATACGCAGTATTTT.

The table lists this clone with a few counts. This chain connects TRBV30 to TRBJ1-5, with 8 bases fitting TRBD1. Germline V gene sequence: CDR1 GTSNPN, CDR2 SVGIG (reference sequence). The CDR3 sequence is 13 residues long. Trimming cost V 4 bases and J 2 bases; bases outside gene matches: 1. This CDR3 reads CAWKGQGNQPQHF. CDR3 DNA: TGTGCCTGGAAGGGACAGGGCAATCAGCCCCAGCATTTT.

This clone was counted between two and nine times. DNA of the CDR3: TGCGCCACCGTCCCGGGACAGGAAGAGACCCAGTACTTC. This encodes CATVPGQEETQYF. The chain links TRBV5-1 to TRBJ2-5; 8 bases match TRBD1. The ends lost 9 bases at V and 3 bases at J; junction bases unmatched: 7. The germline V gene encodes CDR1 SGHRS and CDR2 YFSETQ. This CDR3 has 13 amino acids.

The chain joins TRBV29-1 to TRBJ2-7, with D possibly being TRBD1 (6 bases). This CDR3 is built from 13 residues. Looked up from germline, CDR1 is SQVTM and CDR2 is ANQGSEA. V dropped 3 bases and J dropped 6 bases, with 15 bases sitting between them. CDR3 DNA: TGCAGCGTTGAGGGACAAGGAAGCGGCGAGCAGTACTTC. Protein product: CSVEGQGSGEQYF.

The chain joins TRBV11-3 to TRBJ2-3; D remains unclear. CDR3 size: 12 residues. Germline V CDR1 and CDR2: SGHNT, YENEEA. V dropped 1 base and J dropped 3 bases, with 2 bases sitting between them. The CDR3 region is CASSLVTDTQYF. In DNA form, the CDR3 reads TGTGCCAGCAGCTTAGTGACAGATACGCAGTATTTT.

This chain links TRBV9 with TRBJ2-5; possible D gene TRBD2, 5 bases. This CDR3 spans 15 amino acids. CDR1 and CDR2 from the germline V gene are SGDLS and YYNGEE. V was clipped by 0 bases and J by 5 bases, with 14 bases between them. The DNA for the CDR3 is TGTGCCAGCAGCGTAGGTCCTAGCTTCGTTGAGACCCAGTACTTC. The encoded protein is CASSVGPSFVETQYF.

The rearrangement uses TRBV27 and TRBJ1-6, with a tentative D call TRBD1 (5 bases). Trimming took off 6 bases at V and 7 bases at J, with 19 bases between the two ends. CDR1 is MNHEY and CDR2 is SMNVEV in the germline V gene (reference sequence). This CDR3 region has 16 residues. CDR3 residues: CASSPWVGARNSPLHF. The CDR3 nucleotides read TGTGCCAGCAGCCCCTGGGTAGGGGCTCGAAATTCACCCCTCCACTTT.

The chain joins TRBV5-1 to TRBJ2-3, with 12 bases fitting TRBD2. J gave up 3 bases and V 3 bases, and 5 bases lay outside the gene matches. Per germline, CDR1 SGHRS and CDR2 YFSETQ. The CDR3 sequence is 16 residues long. In nucleotides, the CDR3 is TGCGCCAGCAGCTCTAGCGGGAGGGTAGGGACAGATACGCAGTATTTT. Translation: CASSSSGRVGTDTQYF. Together with reference TRBV5-1 and TRBJ2-3, the CDR3 gives the full variable domain: KAGVTQTPRYLIKTRGQQVTLSCSPISGHRSVSWYQQTPGQGLQFLFEYFSETQRNKGNFPGRFSGRQFSNSRSEMNVSTLELGDSALYLCASSSSGRVGTDTQYFGPGTRLTVL.

This clone was counted between two and nine times. V and J are TRBV5-1 and TRBJ2-6, with 9 bases that match TRBD1. J gave up 4 bases and V 1 base, and 9 bases lay outside the gene matches. Germline CDR1 reads SGHRS; CDR2 reads YFSETQ. The CDR3 is 18 residues long. CDR3 sequence: CASSLSWTGVSGANVLTF. The CDR3, as DNA: TGCGCCAGCAGCTTGTCTTGGACAGGGGTGTCCGGGGCCAACGTCCTGACTTTC.

This chain joins TRBV4-2 and TRBJ2-2, with 9 bases that match TRBD1. V lost 6 bases and J lost 7; bases outside the gene matches: 9. The CDR3 length is 15 residues. Germline V gene sequence: CDR1 LGHNA, CDR2 YNFKEQ. The CDR3 DNA follows: TGTGCCAGCAGACGGGGACAGGGTGGCGGCGGGGAGCTGTTTTTT. Translating it yields CASRRGQGGGGELFF.

This chain joins TRBV4-1 and TRBJ2-1, with 11 bases matching TRBD1. The CDR3 length is 15 residues. CDR1 and CDR2 (germline): MGHRA, YSYEKL. V gave up 4 bases and J gave up 8 bases; unmatched junction bases: 7. CDR3 protein: CASSRGQGALDEQFF. CDR3 sequence (DNA): TGCGCCAGCAGCCGCGGACAGGGGGCTTTAGATGAGCAGTTCTTC.

The chain combines TRBV6-5 with TRBJ2-1; maybe TRBD1 (6 bases). V was clipped by 6 bases and J by 2 bases, with 11 bases between them. There are 14 residues in the CDR3. Germline CDR1 is MNHEY and CDR2 is SVGAGI. CDR3 DNA sequence: TGTGCCAGCAGACCGGGACATGCCTACAATGAGCAGTTCTTC. It yields the protein CASRPGHAYNEQFF.

This clone was detected only once. The genes are TRBV9 and TRBJ1-3, with TRBD1 matching 10 bases. The germline V gene has CDR1 SGDLS and CDR2 YYNGEE. The V segment lost 6 bases and the J segment 4 bases; nucleotides outside the gene matches: 10. The length of the CDR3 is 16 residues. CDR3 protein: CASTRGQGRMGNTIYF. The CDR3 DNA reads as TGTGCCAGCACCAGGGGACAGGGGAGAATGGGAAACACCATATATTTT. Full variable domain (rest looked up from reference TRBV9 and TRBJ1-3): DSGVTQTPKHLITATGQRVTLRCSPRSGDLSVYWYQQSLDQGLQFLIQYYNGEERAKGNILERFSAQQFPDLHSELNLSSLELGDSALYFCASTRGQGRMGNTIYFGEGSWLTVV.

This chain connects TRBV7-2 to TRBJ2-3; D is ambiguous. Between the trimmed V and J ends, which lost 5 bases and 0 bases, there was a span of 9 bases. From germline, CDR1 is SGHTA and CDR2 FQGNSA. CDR3 length: 14 residues. The CDR3 reads CASSLASSTDTQYF. As DNA, the CDR3 is TGTGCCAGCAGCCTTGCGTCCAGCACAGATACGCAGTATTTT.

The J gene is TRBJ1-1, the V gene TRBV6-1; 7 nucleotides line up with TRBD1. Unmatched junction bases numbered 3, after V lost 5 bases and J lost 0 bases. The CDR3 has 14 amino acids. Germline values: CDR1 MNHNS, CDR2 SASEGT. This chain's CDR3 is CASSRQGLNTEAFF. The CDR3, as DNA: TGTGCCAGCAGTCGACAGGGACTGAACACTGAAGCTTTCTTT.

A single count supports this clone. The gene calls are TRBV4-2 and TRBJ2-1; 8 bases match TRBD2. The length of the CDR3 is 18 residues. Germline V gene lookup returns CDR1 LGHNA and CDR2 YNFKEQ. Trimming took 0 bases from V and 4 from J; bases not matched to a gene: 11. The CDR3 sequence: CASSQEERLSGGYNEQFF. The CDR3 DNA sequence: TGTGCCAGCAGCCAAGAAGAGAGGCTCAGCGGGGGTTACAATGAGCAGTTCTTC.

The V and J genes are TRBV27 and TRBJ1-2; no clear D gene. The CDR3 consists of 14 residues. Germline V gene lookup returns CDR1 MNHEY and CDR2 SMNVEV (reference sequence). The V end lost 6 bases, the J end lost 4 bases, and 15 bases lay between the germline ends. The CDR3 protein is CASRSSPGGYGYTF. CDR3 coding DNA: TGTGCCAGCAGATCGTCCCCCGGAGGCTATGGCTACACCTTC.

This chain connects TRBV14 to TRBJ2-7; TRBD1 agrees at 7 bases. J was trimmed by 4 bases and V by 5 bases; bases with no gene match: 5. CDR3 length: 13 residues. Germline V gene lookup returns CDR1 SGHDN and CDR2 FVKESK. For the CDR3, the DNA is TGTGCCAGCAGCAATACAGGGGAGTACGAGCAGTACTTC. As protein: CASSNTGEYEQYF. Together with reference TRBV14 and TRBJ2-7, the CDR3 gives the full variable domain: EAGVTQFPSHSVIEKGQTVTLRCDPISGHDNLYWYRRVMGKEIKFLLHFVKESKQDESGMPNNRFLAERTGGTYSTLKVQPAELEDSGVYFCASSNTGEYEQYFGPGTRLTVT.

This chain connects TRBV9 to TRBJ1-3; the D gene is possibly TRBD1 (6 bases). There are 14 residues in the CDR3. Between the trimmed V and J ends, which lost 2 bases and 2 bases, there was a span of 8 bases. CDR1 and CDR2 (germline): SGDLS, YYNGEE. The CDR3 DNA sequence: TGTGCCAGCAGCGTTGGGACACCTGGAAACACCATATATTTT. Its protein is CASSVGTPGNTIYF.

This sequence joins TRBV5-1 and TRBJ2-1, with 8 positions matching TRBD2. J lost 3 bases, V lost 5 bases, and 7 bases had no gene match. Germline V gene data show CDR1 as SGHRS and CDR2 as YFSETQ. The CDR3 length is 15 residues. CDR3 nucleotide sequence: TGCGCCAGCAGGCCGCTAGCGGGCAGCTACAATGAGCAGTTCTTC. Residues: CASRPLAGSYNEQFF.

CDR3 protein: CASGSTDTQYF. CDR3 coding DNA: TGTGCCAGCGGGAGCACAGATACGCAGTATTTT. The chain is built from TRBV28 and TRBJ2-3; no clear D. CDR3 length: 11 residues. CDR1 is MDHEN, CDR2 SYDVKM, per germline. Trimming stripped 8 bases from V and 0 bases from J, with 3 bases between.

This clone was counted a few times. The rearrangement links TRBV18 to TRBJ2-1; D is perhaps TRBD2 (5 bases). V was trimmed by 4 bases and J by 10 bases, leaving 11 bases between them. The germline gives CDR1 KGHSH, CDR2 LQKENI. The CDR3 runs to 12 residues. CDR3 DNA sequence: TGTGCCAGCTCACTCGGGGTGCGGGAGCAGTTCTTC. Protein sequence: CASSLGVREQFF.

The J gene is TRBJ2-5, the V gene TRBV11-2, with 9 nucleotides matching TRBD2. This CDR3 region has 16 residues. CDR1 is SGHAT, CDR2 FQNNGV, per germline. J was trimmed by 2 bases and V by 2 bases; bases with no gene match: 6. The CDR3 region has the DNA TGTGCCAGCAGCTTAAGTAGTAGCGGGGGACAAGAGACCCAGTACTTC. Translating gives CASSLSSSGGQETQYF.